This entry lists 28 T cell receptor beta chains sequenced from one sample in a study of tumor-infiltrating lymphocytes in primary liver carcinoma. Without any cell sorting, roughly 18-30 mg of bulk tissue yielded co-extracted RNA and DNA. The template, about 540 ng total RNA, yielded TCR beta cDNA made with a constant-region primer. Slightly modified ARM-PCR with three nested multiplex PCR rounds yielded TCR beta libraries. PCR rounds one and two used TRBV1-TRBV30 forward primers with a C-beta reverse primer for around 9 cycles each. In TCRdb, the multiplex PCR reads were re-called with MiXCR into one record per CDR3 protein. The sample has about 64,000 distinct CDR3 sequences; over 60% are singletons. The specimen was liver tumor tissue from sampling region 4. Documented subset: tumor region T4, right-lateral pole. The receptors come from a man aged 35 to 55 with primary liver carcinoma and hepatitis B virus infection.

The CDR3 region has the DNA TGTGCCAGCAGTGTCGCACAGGTAGGCTACGAGCAGTACTTC. This encodes CASSVAQVGYEQYF. The chain links TRBV6-1 to TRBJ2-7; D perhaps matches TRBD1 (5 bases). The CDR3 totals 14 residues. The germline gives CDR1 MNHNS, CDR2 SASEGT. Trimming left V 4 bases short and J 3 bases short, with 13 bases between.

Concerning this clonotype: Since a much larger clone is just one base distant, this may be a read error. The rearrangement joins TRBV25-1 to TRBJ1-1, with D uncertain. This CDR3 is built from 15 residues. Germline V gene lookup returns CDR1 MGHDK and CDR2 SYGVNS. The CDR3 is CDSSDAGRPSGVAFF. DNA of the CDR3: TGTGACAGCAGTGACGCCGGGCGCCCAAGCGGTGTAGCTTTCTTT.

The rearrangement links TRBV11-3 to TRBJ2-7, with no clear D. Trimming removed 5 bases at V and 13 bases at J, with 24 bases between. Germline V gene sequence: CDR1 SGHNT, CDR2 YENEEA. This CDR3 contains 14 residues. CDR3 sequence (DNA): TGTGCCAGCAGCCCTGGAGAAGGGAACTACGAGCTATACTTC. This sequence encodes CASSPGEGNYELYF.

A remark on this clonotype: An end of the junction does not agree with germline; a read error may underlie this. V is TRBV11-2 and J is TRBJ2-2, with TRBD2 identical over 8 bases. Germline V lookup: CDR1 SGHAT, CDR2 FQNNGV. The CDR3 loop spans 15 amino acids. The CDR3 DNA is TGTGCCAGCAGCTACGGGGGGGCGAATGTCGGGGGGCTGTTTTTT. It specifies CASSYGGANVGGLFF. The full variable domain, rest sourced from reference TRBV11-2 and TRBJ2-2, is EAGVAQSPRYKIIEKRQSVAFWCNPISGHATLYWYQQILGQGPKLLIQFQNNGVVDDSQLPKDRFSAERLKGVDSTLKIQPAKLEDSAVYLCASSYGGANVGGLFFGEGSRLTVL.

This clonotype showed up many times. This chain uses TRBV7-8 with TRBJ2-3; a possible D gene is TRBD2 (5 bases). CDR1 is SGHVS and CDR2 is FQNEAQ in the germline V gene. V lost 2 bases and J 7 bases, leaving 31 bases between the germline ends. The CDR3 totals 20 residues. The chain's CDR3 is CASSLWVGSGMALKINTQYF. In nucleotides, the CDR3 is TGTGCCAGCAGCTTATGGGTTGGATCCGGGATGGCCCTAAAGATAAATACGCAGTATTTT.

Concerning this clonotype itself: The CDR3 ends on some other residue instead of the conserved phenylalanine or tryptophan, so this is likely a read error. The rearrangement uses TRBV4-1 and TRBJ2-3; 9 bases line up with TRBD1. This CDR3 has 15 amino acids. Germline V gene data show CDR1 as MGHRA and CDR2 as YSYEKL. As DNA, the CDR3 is TGCGCCAACAGCCAATCGGGACAGGGAACAGATACACAGTATTAT. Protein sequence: CANSQSGQGTDTQYY.

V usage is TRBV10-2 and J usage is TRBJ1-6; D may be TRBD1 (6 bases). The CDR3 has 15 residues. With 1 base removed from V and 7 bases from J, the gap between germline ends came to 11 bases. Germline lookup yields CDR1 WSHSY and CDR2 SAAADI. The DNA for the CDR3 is TGCGCCAGCAGTGAGTTGGGACATGACAATTCACCCCTCCACTTT. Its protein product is CASSELGHDNSPLHF.

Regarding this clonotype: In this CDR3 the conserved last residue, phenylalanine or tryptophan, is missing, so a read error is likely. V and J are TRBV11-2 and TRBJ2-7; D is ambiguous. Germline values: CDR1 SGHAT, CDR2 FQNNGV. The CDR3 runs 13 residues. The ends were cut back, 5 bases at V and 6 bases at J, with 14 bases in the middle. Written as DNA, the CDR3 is TGTGCCAGCAGCATCGGAAGGGCTAGCGAGCAGTACATC. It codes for CASSIGRASEQYI.

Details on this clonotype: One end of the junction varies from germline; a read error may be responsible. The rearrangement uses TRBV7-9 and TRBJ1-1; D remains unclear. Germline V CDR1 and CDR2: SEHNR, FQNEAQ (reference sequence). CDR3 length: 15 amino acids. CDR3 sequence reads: CTSSLARAENTEAFF. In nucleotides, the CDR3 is TGTACCAGCAGCTTAGCGCGGGCCGAGAACACTGAAGCTTTCTTT.

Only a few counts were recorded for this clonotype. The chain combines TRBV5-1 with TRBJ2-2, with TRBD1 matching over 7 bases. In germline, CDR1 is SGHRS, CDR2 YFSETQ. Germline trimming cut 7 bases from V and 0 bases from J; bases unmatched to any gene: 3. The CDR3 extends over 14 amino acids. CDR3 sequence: CASSRGSNTGELFF. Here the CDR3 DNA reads TGCGCCAGCTCCAGGGGGTCGAACACCGGGGAGCTGTTTTTT.

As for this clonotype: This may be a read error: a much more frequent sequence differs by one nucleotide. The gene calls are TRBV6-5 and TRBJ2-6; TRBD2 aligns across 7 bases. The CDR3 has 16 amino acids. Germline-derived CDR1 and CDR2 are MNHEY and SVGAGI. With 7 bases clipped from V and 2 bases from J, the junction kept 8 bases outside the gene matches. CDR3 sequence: CASNNPGGPGANVLTF. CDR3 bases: TGTGCCAGCAATAATCCGGGAGGCCCTGGGGCCAACGTCCTGACTTTC.

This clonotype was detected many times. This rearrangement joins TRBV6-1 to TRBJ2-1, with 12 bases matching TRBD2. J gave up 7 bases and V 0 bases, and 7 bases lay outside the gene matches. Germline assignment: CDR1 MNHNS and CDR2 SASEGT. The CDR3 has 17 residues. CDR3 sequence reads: CASSEANLAGGWNEQFF. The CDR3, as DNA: TGTGCCAGCAGTGAAGCGAATCTAGCGGGAGGGTGGAATGAGCAGTTCTTC.

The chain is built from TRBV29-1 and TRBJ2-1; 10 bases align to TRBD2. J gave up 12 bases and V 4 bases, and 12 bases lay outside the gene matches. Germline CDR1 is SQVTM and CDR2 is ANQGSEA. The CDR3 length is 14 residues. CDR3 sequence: CSVAKSGRDNLQFF. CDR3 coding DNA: TGCAGCGTTGCCAAGAGCGGGAGGGATAATCTGCAGTTCTTC.

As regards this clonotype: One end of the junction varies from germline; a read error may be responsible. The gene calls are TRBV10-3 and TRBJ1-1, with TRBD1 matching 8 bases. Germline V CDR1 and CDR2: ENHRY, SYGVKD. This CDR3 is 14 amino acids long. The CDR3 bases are TGTGCCATCAGCGGACAGGGTCTGATCACTGAAGCTTTGTTT. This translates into CAISGQGLITEALF.

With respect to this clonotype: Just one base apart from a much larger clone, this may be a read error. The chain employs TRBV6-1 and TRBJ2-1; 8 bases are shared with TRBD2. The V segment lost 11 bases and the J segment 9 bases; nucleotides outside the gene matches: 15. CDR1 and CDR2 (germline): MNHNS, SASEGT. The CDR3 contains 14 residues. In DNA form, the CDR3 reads TGTGCCCGCTGGTCCGGGAGGGCCGTCATTGAGCAGTTCTTC. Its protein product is CARWSGRAVIEQFF.

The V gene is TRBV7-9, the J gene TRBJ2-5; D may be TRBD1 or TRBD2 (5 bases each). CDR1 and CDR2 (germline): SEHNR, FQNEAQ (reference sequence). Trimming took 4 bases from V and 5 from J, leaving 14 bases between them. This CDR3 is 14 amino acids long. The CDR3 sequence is CASSSKGWGETQYF. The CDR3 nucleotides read TGTGCCAGCAGCTCGAAAGGCTGGGGGGAGACCCAGTACTTC.

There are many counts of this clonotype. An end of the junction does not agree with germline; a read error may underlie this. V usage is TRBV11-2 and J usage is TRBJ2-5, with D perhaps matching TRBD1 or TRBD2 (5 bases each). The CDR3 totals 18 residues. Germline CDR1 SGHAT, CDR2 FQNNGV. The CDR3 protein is CTSSPSSIQGTGRETQYF. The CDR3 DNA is TGTACCAGTAGCCCTAGCTCAATCCAGGGTACTGGGCGGGAGACCCAGTACTTC.

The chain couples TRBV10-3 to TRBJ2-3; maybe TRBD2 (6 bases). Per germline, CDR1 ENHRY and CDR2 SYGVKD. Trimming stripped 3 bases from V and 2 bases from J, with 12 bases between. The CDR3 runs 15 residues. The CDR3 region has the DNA TGTGCCATCAGTGAAGCGAGCGGGTACACAGATACGCAGTATTTT. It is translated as CAISEASGYTDTQYF.

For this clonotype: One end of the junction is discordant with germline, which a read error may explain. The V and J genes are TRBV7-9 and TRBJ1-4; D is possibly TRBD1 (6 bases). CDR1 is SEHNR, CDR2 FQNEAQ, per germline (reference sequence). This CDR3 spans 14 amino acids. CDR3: CDSSLLGGWEKLFF. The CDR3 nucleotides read TGTGACAGCAGCCTCCTCGGGGGCTGGGAAAAACTGTTTTTT.

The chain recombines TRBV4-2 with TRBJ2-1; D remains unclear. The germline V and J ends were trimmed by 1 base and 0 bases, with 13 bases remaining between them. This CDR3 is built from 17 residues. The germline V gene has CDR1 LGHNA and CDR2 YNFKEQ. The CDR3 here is CASSQGSLEGSYNEQFF. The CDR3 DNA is TGTGCCAGCAGCCAAGGATCCCTGGAAGGCTCCTACAATGAGCAGTTCTTC.

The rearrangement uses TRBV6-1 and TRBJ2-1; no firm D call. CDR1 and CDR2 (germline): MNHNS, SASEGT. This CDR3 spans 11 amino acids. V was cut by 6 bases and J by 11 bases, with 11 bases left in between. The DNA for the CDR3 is TGTGCCAGCAGCCTTCCGACAAAGCAGTTCTTC. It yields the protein CASSLPTKQFF.

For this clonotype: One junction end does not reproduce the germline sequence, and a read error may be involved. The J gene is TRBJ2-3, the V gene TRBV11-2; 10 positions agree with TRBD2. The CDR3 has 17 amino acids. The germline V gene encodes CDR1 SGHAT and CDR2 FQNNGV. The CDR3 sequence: CTSIDQVSSGSSDTQYF. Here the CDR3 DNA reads TGTACCAGCATCGACCAGGTTTCTAGCGGGAGCTCAGATACGCAGTATTTT.

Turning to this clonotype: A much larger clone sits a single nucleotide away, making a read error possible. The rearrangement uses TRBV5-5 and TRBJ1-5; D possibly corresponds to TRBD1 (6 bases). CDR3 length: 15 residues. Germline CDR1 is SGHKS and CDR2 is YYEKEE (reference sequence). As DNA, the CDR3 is TGTGCCAGCAGCTCCTTGGACAGCCCCGATCAGACCCAGCATTTT. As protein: CASSSLDSPDQTQHF.

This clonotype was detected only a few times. The CDR3 sequence is CASLVAGGSTYEQYF. In nucleotides, the CDR3 is TGTGCCAGCCTTGTAGCGGGAGGCTCCACTTACGAGCAGTACTTC. The rearrangement links TRBV7-9 to TRBJ2-7, with TRBD2 identical over 10 bases. CDR1 SEHNR and CDR2 FQNEAQ come from the germline V gene (reference sequence). The V and J ends lost 8 bases and 4 bases, in that order; junction bases with no gene match: 11. The CDR3 has 15 residues.

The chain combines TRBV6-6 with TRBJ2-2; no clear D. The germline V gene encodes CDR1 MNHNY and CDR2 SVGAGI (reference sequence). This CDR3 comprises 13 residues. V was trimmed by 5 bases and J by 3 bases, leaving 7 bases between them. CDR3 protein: CASSATYTGELFF. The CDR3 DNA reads TGTGCCAGCAGTGCAACATACACCGGGGAGCTGTTTTTT.

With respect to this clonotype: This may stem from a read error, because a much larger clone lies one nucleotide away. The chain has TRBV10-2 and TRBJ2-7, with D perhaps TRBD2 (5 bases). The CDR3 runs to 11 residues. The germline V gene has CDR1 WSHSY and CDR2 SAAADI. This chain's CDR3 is CASRHLGEQHF. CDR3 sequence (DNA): TGCGCCAGCCGCCACCTCGGGGAGCAGCACTTC.

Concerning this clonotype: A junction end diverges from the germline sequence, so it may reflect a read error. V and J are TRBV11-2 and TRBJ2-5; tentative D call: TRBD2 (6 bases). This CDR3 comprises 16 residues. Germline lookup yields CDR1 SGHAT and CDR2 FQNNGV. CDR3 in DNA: TGTACCAGCGGCCAAACTCCTGGCGGGGTGAAAGAGACCCAGTGCTTC. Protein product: CTSGQTPGGVKETQCF.

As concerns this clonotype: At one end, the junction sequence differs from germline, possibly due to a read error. The CDR3 DNA reads TGTGCCAGCAGCAGGGGACTAGAAACCTACGAGCGGTACTTC. Its translation: CASSRGLETYERYF. The rearrangement links TRBV5-6 to TRBJ2-7; TRBD2 matches at 8 bases. Germline values: CDR1 SGHDT, CDR2 YYEEEE. The CDR3 length is 14 residues.